This is a list of T cell receptor beta chains from one sample in a study of blood T cell repertoires in COVID-19. Profiled with immunoSEQ multiplex PCR; TCRdb holds only in-frame clones, not every one. The sample carries 70,000 to 85,000 clones, approximately 90% recorded once. The sequenced sample was peripheral blood. The receptor source for this set is a woman aged 55-75 years with active COVID-19. The CDR3 runs from the conserved cysteine through the conserved F or W. The D gene is left open where the match is weak. Clone size is stated in some rows and not others, as once, few, many or a class when expanded.

d_gene	v_gene	j_gene	abundance	CDR3nt	CDR3aa
TRBD1	TRBV2	TRBJ1-5	-	TGTGCCAGCAGCCCCAACCCCGGGACAGGGAACAATCAGCCCCAGCATTTT	CASSPNPGTGNNQPQHF
-	TRBV7-9	TRBJ2-1	-	TGTGCCAGCAGCTTAGGCACAGACAATGAGCAGTTCTTC	CASSLGTDNEQFF
-	TRBV11-3	TRBJ2-1	-	TGTGCCAGCAGCTTAGATCGCGAGGTGCAGTTCTTC	CASSLDREVQFF
-	TRBV19	TRBJ1-1	-	TGTGCCAGTAGGCTTAGGGGTTACACTGAAGCTTTCTTT	CASRLRGYTEAFF
-	TRBV6-2/TRBV6-3	TRBJ1-3	-	TGTGCCAGCAGTGACCCTCGGACAGCTGCAGACTCTGGAAACACCATATATTTT	CASSDPRTAADSGNTIYF
TRBD2	TRBV10-3	TRBJ2-1	once	TGTGCCATCAGTGATACTAGCGGGTCTAGCTCCTACAATGAGCAGTTCTTC	CAISDTSGSSSYNEQFF
-	TRBV4-1	TRBJ1-4	-	TGCGCCAGCAGCCAAGAGCGGGCTTCGACTAATGAAAAACTGTTTTTT	CASSQERASTNEKLFF
TRBD1	TRBV11-3	TRBJ2-1	-	TGTGCCAGCAGCCCAACCCCCCACAGGGGCGGGGAGCAGTTCTTC	CASSPTPHRGGEQFF
TRBD1	TRBV7-8	TRBJ2-5	-	TGTGCCAGCAGCTTAGAGTTGTACGCGGACAGGGCGCCAAAGGAGACCCAGTACTTC	CASSLELYADRAPKETQYF
TRBD2	TRBV12-5	TRBJ2-1	-	TGTGCTAGTGGTTTGGCTCCGAGGGGAGGGTCGGCTAGCGGGAGATGGAATGAGCAGTTCTTC	CASGLAPRGGSASGRWNEQFF
-	TRBV27	TRBJ2-3	-	TGTGCCAGCAGTCTCTCTTCGATTCGTCTAGGGGCGTCTAATACGCAGTATTTT	CASSLSSIRLGASNTQYF
TRBD2	TRBV5-4	TRBJ2-7	few	TGTGCCAGCAGCTTGGGGCCTAGCGGATACGAGCAGTACTTC	CASSLGPSGYEQYF
-	TRBV5-1	TRBJ1-3	-	TGCGCCAGCAGCCAGATGGTGCAGGGGAGCGGAAACACCATATATTTT	CASSQMVQGSGNTIYF
TRBD2	TRBV5-1	TRBJ2-7	-	TGCGCCAGCAGCTACGGGACTAGCGGGATCTACGAGCAGTACTTC	CASSYGTSGIYEQYF
TRBD2	TRBV24-1	TRBJ2-5	-	TGTGCCACCAGTGAAAGGACTAGCGGGAGGAGGCGGGAGACCCAGTACTTC	CATSERTSGRRRETQYF
TRBD1	TRBV19	TRBJ1-5	once	TGTGCCAGTAGTATTGTAGGGGGCGATGATAGCAATCAGCCCCAGCATTTT	CASSIVGGDDSNQPQHF
TRBD2	TRBV9	TRBJ2-3	-	TGTGCCAGCAGCTCTAGAGGACTAGCGGGAGGGCTAGATACGCAGTATTTT	CASSSRGLAGGLDTQYF
TRBD1	TRBV12-3/TRBV12-4	TRBJ1-4	-	TGTGCCAGCTCGACAGGGGGCGACGAAAAACTGTTTTTT	CASSTGGDEKLFF
-	TRBV24-1	TRBJ2-7	-	TGTGCCACCGGAGACCGGGTTCGGCAGTACTTC	CATGDRVRQYF
-	TRBV18	TRBJ1-1	-	TGTGCCAGCTCACTTTCGGGTAGGGAAGCTTTCTTT	CASSLSGREAFF
-	TRBV6-5	TRBJ2-3	-	TGTGCCAGCAGTTCAGGGGTCCCAGATACGCAGTATTTT	CASSSGVPDTQYF
-	TRBV2	TRBJ1-5	once	TGTGCCAGCAGTTATCAGGGGTTGACCCAGCCCCAGCATTTT	CASSYQGLTQPQHF
-	TRBV28	TRBJ1-2	-	TGTGCCAGCAGTTTAGACACAGTAACTAACTATGGCTACACCTTC	CASSLDTVTNYGYTF
TRBD2	TRBV5-1	TRBJ2-2	once	TGCGCCAGCAGCTTCGGACTAGCGGGAGCGGGCACCGGGGAGCTGTTTTTT	CASSFGLAGAGTGELFF
-	TRBV2	TRBJ1-3	-	TGTGCCAGCAGTGGCGCCCACCCTGGAAACACCATATATTTT	CASSGAHPGNTIYF
TRBD1	TRBV27	TRBJ1-1	-	TGTGCCAGCAGTTTTCGCCAGGGGGCGGATAACACTGAAGCTTTCTTT	CASSFRQGADNTEAFF
TRBD2	TRBV7-2	TRBJ2-1	-	TGTGCCAGCAGCTTAGGGCTAGCGGTCTCCTACAATGAGCAGTTCTTC	CASSLGLAVSYNEQFF
TRBD2	TRBV27	TRBJ2-5	-	TGTGCCAGCAGACGAACTAGCGGGAGAGGTGGGCGGCAAGAGACCCAGTACTTC	CASRRTSGRGGRQETQYF
TRBD1	TRBV5-6	TRBJ2-1	-	TGTGCCAGCAGCCGACAGGGAAGAAACAATGAGCAGTTCTTC	CASSRQGRNNEQFF
-	TRBV18	TRBJ1-6	-	TGTGCCAGCTCACAAGACAGGCTTAATTCACCCCTCCACTTT	CASSQDRLNSPLHF
TRBD2	TRBV19	TRBJ2-7	-	TGTGCCAGTTCTTGGCGGGAGGGTTACGAGCAGTACTTC	CASSWREGYEQYF
-	TRBV18	TRBJ2-5	-	TGTGCCAGCTCACCAGGTGTCAGGGAGACCCAGTACTTC	CASSPGVRETQYF
TRBD2	TRBV6-1	TRBJ2-1	-	TGTGCCAGCAGTGGACGACTAGCGCTCCCAACAAGTTTGAAGTTCTTC	CASSGRLALPTSLKFF
-	TRBV4-1	TRBJ2-3	-	TGCGCCAGCAGCCAATCTAGGGAGATCTCAGATACGCAGTATTTT	CASSQSREISDTQYF
-	TRBV28	TRBJ1-1	once	TGTGCCAGCAGTTTAGTCTTGAACACTGAAGCTTTCTTT	CASSLVLNTEAFF
TRBD1	TRBV3-1/TRBV3-2	TRBJ2-5	once	TGTGCCAGCAGCACCTTCACCGGGACAGGGGGTGAGACCCAGTACTTC	CASSTFTGTGGETQYF
TRBD1	TRBV10-1	TRBJ2-1	-	TGCGCCAGCAGTGCGGCCGGGACAGGGTACAATGAGCAGTTCTTC	CASSAAGTGYNEQFF
TRBD1	TRBV27	TRBJ1-2	-	TGTGCCAGCTCCTTGGCCAGGGGGGATGGCTACACCTTC	CASSLARGDGYTF
TRBD1	TRBV9	TRBJ2-1	-	TGTGCCAGCAGCTCCCGCCCGACAGGCCCTTGGAGGACCCGCAGGGGGGAGCAGTTCTTC	CASSSRPTGPWRTRRGEQFF
TRBD2	TRBV18	TRBJ2-7	-	TGTGCCAGCTCACGAGCGGGGGTCTCCTACGAGCAGTACTTC	CASSRAGVSYEQYF
TRBD1	TRBV28	TRBJ1-5	-	TGTGCCAGCAGTTTATCCGGGACAGGGGCTAATCAGCCCCAGCATTTT	CASSLSGTGANQPQHF
-	TRBV15	TRBJ2-1	-	TGTGCCACCAGCAGTGCGGTTCACAATGAGCAGTTCTTC	CATSSAVHNEQFF
-	TRBV5-1	TRBJ2-5	-	TGCGCCAGCACCCGAGACCAAGAGACCCAGTACTTC	CASTRDQETQYF
-	TRBV6-5	TRBJ1-2	once	TGTGCCAGCAGTTTCGAGGGAAAGAATGGCTACACCTTC	CASSFEGKNGYTF
-	TRBV10-1	TRBJ1-1	once	TGCGCCAGCAGTGCCGTTGCAGGCACTGAAGCTTTCTTT	CASSAVAGTEAFF
TRBD2	TRBV28	TRBJ2-3	once	TGTGCCAGCAGCCTTAGCGGGAGGGGAATAGATACGCAGTATTTT	CASSLSGRGIDTQYF
-	TRBV2	TRBJ2-7	few	TGTGCCAGCGCAACGACAGACCCCCCCTACGAGCAGTACTTC	CASATTDPPYEQYF
TRBD1	TRBV19	TRBJ2-5	few	TGTGCCAGTAGTAGAGGGGGCCACCAAGAGACCCAGTACTTC	CASSRGGHQETQYF
-	TRBV7-2	TRBJ2-1	-	TGTGCCAGCAGCCGGAGGACAGCGACCATGGGGAATGAGCAGTTCTTC	CASSRRTATMGNEQFF
-	TRBV28	TRBJ1-2	-	TGTGCCAGCAGTAGCACTAACTATGGCTACACCTTC	CASSSTNYGYTF
TRBD1	TRBV15	TRBJ1-2	-	TGTGCCACCAGCAGAGACCTACAGGGGGCGCGCGGCTATGGCTACACCTTC	CATSRDLQGARGYGYTF
TRBD1	TRBV19	TRBJ1-4	-	TGTGCCAGTAGTCCGACAGGGCCTACTATTAATGAAAAACTGTTTTTT	CASSPTGPTINEKLFF
TRBD1	TRBV24-1	TRBJ1-1	-	TGTGCCACCAGTGAAGGGACAGGGGCTTCGGGTACTGAAGCTTTCTTT	CATSEGTGASGTEAFF
-	TRBV15	TRBJ1-2	-	TGTGCCACCAGCCCGGACAGCCACTATGGCTACACCTTC	CATSPDSHYGYTF
TRBD1	TRBV28	TRBJ2-1	-	TGTGCCAGCAGGGAGGGACAGGGGTCATACAATGAGCAGTTCTTC	CASREGQGSYNEQFF
TRBD1	TRBV18	TRBJ2-1	-	TGTGCCAGCTCACCGACGGACAGGGGATCCTACAATGAGCAGTTCTTC	CASSPTDRGSYNEQFF
-	TRBV19	TRBJ2-2	-	TGTGCCAGCGACAGGGACTCGAACACCGGGGAGCTGTTTTTT	CASDRDSNTGELFF
TRBD2	TRBV2	TRBJ2-7	-	TGTGCCAGCACTCTGGGGAGGACTAGCGCGTTCTACGAGCAGTACTTC	CASTLGRTSAFYEQYF